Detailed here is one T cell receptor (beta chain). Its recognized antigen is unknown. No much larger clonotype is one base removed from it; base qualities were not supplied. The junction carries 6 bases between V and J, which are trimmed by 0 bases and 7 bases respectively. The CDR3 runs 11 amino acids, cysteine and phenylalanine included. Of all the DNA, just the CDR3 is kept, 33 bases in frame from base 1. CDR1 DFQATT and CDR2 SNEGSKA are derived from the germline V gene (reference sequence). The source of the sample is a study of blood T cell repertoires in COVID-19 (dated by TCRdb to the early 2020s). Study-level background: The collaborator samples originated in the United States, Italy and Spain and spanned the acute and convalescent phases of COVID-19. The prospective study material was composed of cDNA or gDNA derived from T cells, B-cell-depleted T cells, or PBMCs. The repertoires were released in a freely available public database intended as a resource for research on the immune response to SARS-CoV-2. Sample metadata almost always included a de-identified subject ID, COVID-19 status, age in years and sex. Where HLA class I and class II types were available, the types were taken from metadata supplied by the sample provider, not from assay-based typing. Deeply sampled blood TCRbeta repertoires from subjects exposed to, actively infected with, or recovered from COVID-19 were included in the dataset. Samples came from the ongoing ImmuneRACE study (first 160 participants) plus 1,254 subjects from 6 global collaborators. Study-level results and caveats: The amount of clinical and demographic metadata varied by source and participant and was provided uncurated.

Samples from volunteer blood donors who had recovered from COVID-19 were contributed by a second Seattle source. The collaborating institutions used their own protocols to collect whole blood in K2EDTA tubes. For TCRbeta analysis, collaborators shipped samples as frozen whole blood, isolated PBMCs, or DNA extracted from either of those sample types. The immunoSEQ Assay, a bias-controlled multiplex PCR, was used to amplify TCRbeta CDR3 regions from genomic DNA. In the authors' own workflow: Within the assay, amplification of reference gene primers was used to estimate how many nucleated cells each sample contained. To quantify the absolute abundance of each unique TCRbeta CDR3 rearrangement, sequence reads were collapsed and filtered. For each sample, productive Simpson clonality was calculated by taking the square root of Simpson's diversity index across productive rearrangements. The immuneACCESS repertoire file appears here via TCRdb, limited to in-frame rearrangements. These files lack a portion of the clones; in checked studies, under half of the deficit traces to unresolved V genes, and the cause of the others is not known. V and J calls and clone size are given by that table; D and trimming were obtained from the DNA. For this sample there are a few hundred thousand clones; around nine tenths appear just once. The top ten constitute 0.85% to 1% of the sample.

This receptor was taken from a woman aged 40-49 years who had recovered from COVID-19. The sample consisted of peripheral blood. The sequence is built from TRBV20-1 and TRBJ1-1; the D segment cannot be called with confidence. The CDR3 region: CSARDYVEAFF. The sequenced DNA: TGCAGTGCTAGAGATTATGTTGAAGCTTTCTTT.